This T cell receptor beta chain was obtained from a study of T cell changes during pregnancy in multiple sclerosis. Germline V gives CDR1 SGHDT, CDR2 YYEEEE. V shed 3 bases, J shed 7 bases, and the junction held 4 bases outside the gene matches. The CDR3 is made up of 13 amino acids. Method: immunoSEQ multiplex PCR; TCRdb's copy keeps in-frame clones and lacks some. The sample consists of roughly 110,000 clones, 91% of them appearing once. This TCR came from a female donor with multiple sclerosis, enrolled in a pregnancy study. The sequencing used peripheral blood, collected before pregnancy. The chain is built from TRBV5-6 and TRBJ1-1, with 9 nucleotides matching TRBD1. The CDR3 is CASSSGTGNEAFF. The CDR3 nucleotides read TGTGCCAGCAGCTCCGGGACAGGGAATGAAGCTTTCTTT.